The 30 T cell receptor beta chains reported below all come from one sample, sequenced in a study of blood T cell repertoires in COVID-19 (dated by TCRdb to between 2020 and 2021). The protocol used for the library was the immunoSEQ multiplex PCR assay. TCRdb provides this immuneACCESS table in a form limited to in-frame rearrangements. Some clones are lacking; in checked studies, under half of them reflect an unresolved V gene, and why the rest are absent is not known. In this sample the table shows about 110,000 clones, 75% to 85% of which occur a single time. The ten biggest clones cover roughly 7.7% of the sample. The source material was peripheral blood. These receptors were obtained from an elderly woman with active or convalescent COVID-19.

The V call is TRBV19, the J call TRBJ2-5; D perhaps matches TRBD2 (5 bases). V was cut by 3 bases and J by 6 bases, with 14 bases left in between. This CDR3 spans 14 amino acids. Germline V gene lookup returns CDR1 LNHDA and CDR2 SQIVND (reference sequence). CDR3 bases: TGTGCCAGTAGTATTGGAACTAGTGGACAGACCCAGTACTTC. Translating gives CASSIGTSGQTQYF.

The CDR3 DNA reads as TGTGCCAGCAGACGGCGGGTCCAGCCCCAGCATTTT. The encoded protein is CASRRRVQPQHF. The chain carries TRBV28 and TRBJ1-5; D is ambiguous. The CDR3 has 12 residues. Trimming cost V 6 bases and J 7 bases, with 10 bases left between them. Germline V gene lookup returns CDR1 MDHEN and CDR2 SYDVKM.

The J gene is TRBJ2-5, the V gene TRBV2; possibly TRBD2 for D (7 bases). Between the trimmed V and J ends, which lost 7 bases and 5 bases, there was a span of 17 bases. CDR3 length: 14 amino acids. Germline V lookup: CDR1 SNHLY, CDR2 FYNNEI. The CDR3: CASKRGANRETQYF. CDR3 nucleotides: TGTGCCAGCAAACGGGGGGCGAACAGGGAGACCCAGTACTTC.

The V and J genes are TRBV15 and TRBJ2-7; 11 nucleotides line up with TRBD2. This CDR3 region has 16 residues. The V segment lost 1 base and the J segment 2 bases; nucleotides outside the gene matches: 4. Germline values: CDR1 LNHNV, CDR2 YYDKDF (reference sequence). CDR3 bases: TGTGCCACCAGCAGAGCGGGGACTAGCGGCGCCTACGAGCAGTACTTC. Encoded protein: CATSRAGTSGAYEQYF.

The chain is built from TRBV5-1 and TRBJ2-7, with 10 bases that match TRBD1. Germline V gene lookup returns CDR1 SGHRS and CDR2 YFSETQ. The V gene end was trimmed by 1 base and the J gene end by 3 bases; junction bases not matched to a gene: 13. CDR3 length equals 18 residues. The CDR3 loop is CASSLMTGGLTAIYEQYF. The CDR3 coding sequence is TGCGCCAGCAGCTTGATGACAGGGGGCCTGACCGCAATCTACGAGCAGTACTTC.

The rearrangement links TRBV20-1 to TRBJ1-2; maybe TRBD1 (5 bases). CDR1 and CDR2 from the germline V gene are DFQATT and SNEGSKA (reference sequence). The ends were cut back, 3 bases at V and 3 bases at J, with 11 bases in the middle. The CDR3 runs 13 residues. The CDR3: CSASLPGDYGYTF. In DNA form, the CDR3 reads TGCAGTGCTAGTCTACCGGGGGACTATGGCTACACCTTC.

The chain is built from TRBV18 and TRBJ2-2; 7 nucleotides agree with TRBD1. This CDR3 is 17 amino acids long. Looked up from germline, CDR1 is KGHSH and CDR2 is LQKENI. V trimming: 6 bases; J trimming: 0 bases; junction bases outside the gene matches: 10. The CDR3 here is CASSRDRKLPNTGELFF. The CDR3 DNA is TGTGCCAGCTCCCGGGACAGAAAGCTTCCGAACACCGGGGAGCTGTTTTTT.

The chain combines TRBV9 with TRBJ2-7; TRBD2 matches 9 bases. This CDR3 comprises 17 residues. V was pared by 3 bases and J by 2 bases, with 12 bases of the junction left unmatched. CDR1 is SGDLS, CDR2 YYNGEE, per germline. CDR3 sequence: CASSEREVAGAAYEQYF. The CDR3 DNA follows: TGTGCCAGCAGCGAAAGAGAGGTAGCGGGAGCGGCCTACGAGCAGTACTTC.

This chain uses TRBV9 with TRBJ2-3, with 9 bases lining up with TRBD2. Per germline, CDR1 SGDLS and CDR2 YYNGEE. Trimming took 0 bases from V and 0 from J; bases not matched to a gene: 5. The CDR3 is 17 amino acids. The CDR3 spells CASSVVKTSGSTDTQYF. The CDR3 region has the DNA TGTGCCAGCAGCGTAGTTAAAACTAGCGGGAGCACAGATACGCAGTATTTT.

V gene TRBV30 combines with J gene TRBJ2-5, with D maybe TRBD2 (7 bases). CDR1 is GTSNPN and CDR2 is SVGIG in the germline V gene (reference sequence). V gave up 1 base and J gave up 5 bases, with 17 bases separating them. CDR3 length: 15 amino acids. CDR3 bases: TGTGCCTGGAGTGGCCCCCCGGGGGGCCTGGAGACCCAGTACTTC. Translated: CAWSGPPGGLETQYF.

V usage is TRBV11-3 and J usage is TRBJ2-1, with 10 bases matching TRBD2. The CDR3 loop spans 16 amino acids. Trimming at V came to 1 base and at J to 8 bases, leaving 8 bases not matched to a gene. Germline CDR1 is SGHNT and CDR2 is YENEEA. The CDR3 protein is CASSLGLAGALDEQFF. The CDR3 DNA reads TGTGCCAGCAGCTTAGGGCTAGCGGGAGCTTTGGATGAGCAGTTCTTC.

This clone appeared once. This chain uses TRBV20-1 with TRBJ2-7; D is possibly TRBD2 (5 bases). The germline V gene encodes CDR1 DFQATT and CDR2 SNEGSKA (reference sequence). The CDR3 totals 10 residues. Trimming left V 5 bases short and J 5 bases short, with 7 bases between. CDR3 sequence reads: CSALANEQYF. CDR3 sequence (DNA): TGCAGTGCTCTAGCAAACGAGCAGTACTTC.

The rearrangement uses TRBV18 and TRBJ1-1; perhaps TRBD1 as D (5 bases). The V gene lost 3 bases and the J gene lost 0 bases, with 11 bases spanning the gap. The CDR3 is 15 residues long. Germline lookup yields CDR1 KGHSH and CDR2 LQKENI. The CDR3 sequence is CASSPPGGMNTEAFF. CDR3 bases: TGTGCCAGCTCACCCCCCGGGGGGATGAACACTGAAGCTTTCTTT.

A single count supports this clone. The chain couples TRBV28 to TRBJ1-2; 9 positions match TRBD1. Germline V gives CDR1 MDHEN, CDR2 SYDVKM. This CDR3 is 15 amino acids long. Trimming at V came to 5 bases and at J to 6 bases, leaving 10 bases not matched to a gene. Here the CDR3 reads CASSPVTGTGNGYTF. The CDR3 region has the DNA TGTGCCAGCAGTCCGGTAACCGGGACAGGGAATGGCTACACCTTC.

This clone was observed many times. The rearrangement joins TRBV27 to TRBJ1-2; 8 bases align to TRBD1. The CDR3 is 13 amino acids. With 5 bases clipped from V and 8 bases from J, the junction kept 7 bases outside the gene matches. Germline CDR1 and CDR2: MNHEY and SMNVEV (reference sequence). CDR3 sequence (DNA): TGTGCCAGCAGTAAGACAGGGGTTCAAGGCTACACCTTC. It encodes CASSKTGVQGYTF.

The rearrangement joins TRBV2 to TRBJ1-5; possibly TRBD1 for D (6 bases). Germline loops: CDR1 SNHLY, CDR2 FYNNEI. This CDR3 has 14 amino acids. V lost 6 bases to trimming and J lost 4 bases, with 13 bases between them. CDR3 nucleotide sequence: TGTGCCAGCAGCCCAGTAGACAGGAATCAGCCCCAGCATTTT. It encodes CASSPVDRNQPQHF.

The chain links TRBV14 to TRBJ2-7; TRBD2 aligns across 15 bases. V lost 7 bases, J lost 7 bases, and 5 bases stayed unmatched. The germline CDR1 and CDR2 sequences are SGHDN and FVKESK. The CDR3 is made up of 14 amino acids. The CDR3 DNA reads TGTGCCAGCAACGCGGGACTAGCGGGAGGAGAGCAGTACTTC. This translates into CASNAGLAGGEQYF.

CDR3 bases: TGTGCCAGTAGTACTAGCGGGACTCTTTACCCCGGGGAGCTGTTTTTT. Its protein product is CASSTSGTLYPGELFF. The gene calls are TRBV19 and TRBJ2-2, with 9 bases matching TRBD2. The CDR3 has 16 residues. Per the germline V gene, CDR1 is LNHDA and CDR2 is SQIVND (reference sequence). V lost 4 bases and J lost 6; bases outside the gene matches: 9.

The chain has TRBV28 and TRBJ2-1; the match to TRBD2 covers 8 bases. V was pared by 3 bases and J by 8 bases, with 9 bases of the junction left unmatched. Germline lookup yields CDR1 MDHEN and CDR2 SYDVKM. This CDR3 is 15 amino acids long. As DNA, the CDR3 is TGTGCCAGCAGTTTCAATTCGGGAGGGAGTTATGAGCAGTTCTTC. Translation: CASSFNSGGSYEQFF. Full variable domain (remainder filled in from reference TRBV28 and TRBJ2-1): DVKVTQSSRYLVKRTGEKVFLECVQDMDHENMFWYRQDPGLGLRLIYFSYDVKMKEKGDIPEGYSVSREKKERFSLILESASTNQTSMYLCASSFNSGGSYEQFFGPGTRLTVL.

CDR3 DNA: TGTGCCACCCGGGAGGGAACTGAAGCTTTCTTT. Protein product: CATREGTEAFF. This rearrangement joins TRBV19 to TRBJ1-1; D gene uncertain. CDR3 length: 11 amino acids. Germline values: CDR1 LNHDA, CDR2 SQIVND (reference sequence). Trimming took 10 bases from V and 5 from J, leaving 11 bases between them.

This clone was observed a single time. The chain employs TRBV28 and TRBJ1-1, with D hard to call. V was cut by 3 bases and J by 3 bases, with 17 bases left in between. Germline CDR1 and CDR2: MDHEN and SYDVKM. The CDR3 totals 16 residues. CDR3 bases: TGTGCCAGCAGTTTGCTTCGGGGTTTGGGCGACACTGAAGCTTTCTTT. It yields the protein CASSLLRGLGDTEAFF.

This rearrangement joins TRBV6-5 to TRBJ2-7; maybe TRBD1 (6 bases). V was trimmed by 6 bases and J by 6 bases, leaving 15 bases between them. CDR1 and CDR2 from the germline V gene are MNHEY and SVGAGI. The CDR3 runs 13 residues. The CDR3 loop reads CASRLNRAPEQYF. The CDR3 region has the DNA TGTGCCAGCAGACTCAACAGGGCCCCCGAGCAGTACTTC.

The chain recombines TRBV9 with TRBJ1-2, with 7 positions matching TRBD1. The CDR3 length is 16 residues. Germline trimming cut 4 bases from V and 4 bases from J; bases unmatched to any gene: 13. Germline V gene data show CDR1 as SGDLS and CDR2 as YYNGEE. The CDR3 sequence: CASSPRQGVEGYGYTF. CDR3 DNA sequence: TGTGCCAGCAGCCCCCGACAGGGAGTAGAAGGCTATGGCTACACCTTC.

This clone was detected only once. The chain has TRBV5-1 and TRBJ1-1; possible D gene TRBD1, 5 bases. Germline V gene lookup returns CDR1 SGHRS and CDR2 YFSETQ. This CDR3 is built from 15 residues. Trimming removed 3 bases at V and 4 bases at J, with 16 bases between. DNA for the CDR3: TGCGCCAGCAGCTCGACAGTGTTTAGGACCACTGAAGCTTTCTTT. It is translated as CASSSTVFRTTEAFF.

This clone was detected only once. J is TRBJ1-3 and V is TRBV30, with 7 bases that match TRBD1. The trim removed 3 bases at V and 1 base at J, leaving 3 bases unmatched. The CDR3 contains 14 residues. Germline V gene data show CDR1 as GTSNPN and CDR2 as SVGIG (reference sequence). Here the CDR3 DNA reads TGTGCCTGGAGAAGGGGGCTATCTGGAAACACCATATATTTT. This encodes CAWRRGLSGNTIYF.

V is TRBV20-1 and J is TRBJ2-1; D unclear. This CDR3 spans 10 amino acids. With 3 bases removed from V and 9 bases from J, the gap between germline ends came to 6 bases. CDR1 DFQATT and CDR2 SNEGSKA come from the germline V gene (reference sequence). The CDR3, as DNA: TGCAGTGCTAGTTCCCGTGAGCAGTTCTTC. It encodes CSASSREQFF.

This clone was observed a single time. V gene TRBV6-6 combines with J gene TRBJ2-7, with D tentatively TRBD1 (5 bases). CDR3 length equals 14 residues. The V end lost 3 bases, the J end lost 1 base, and 10 bases lay between the germline ends. Germline CDR1 MNHNY, CDR2 SVGAGI (reference sequence). In nucleotides, the CDR3 is TGTGCCAGCAGTTATCGACAGTTATCCTACGAGCAGTACTTC. It is translated as CASSYRQLSYEQYF.

The genes are TRBV7-9 and TRBJ1-2, with TRBD1 matching over 8 bases. From germline, CDR1 is SEHNR and CDR2 FQNEAQ (reference sequence). The CDR3 length is 15 residues. V was clipped by 5 bases and J by 2 bases; unmatched bases: 7. In DNA form, the CDR3 reads TGTGCCAGCAGCCCGCGGACAGGGAGGAACTATGGCTACACCTTC. As protein: CASSPRTGRNYGYTF.

This sequence joins TRBV2 and TRBJ1-2; 7 bases agree with TRBD1. The CDR3 has 16 amino acids. Germline V gene lookup returns CDR1 SNHLY and CDR2 FYNNEI. V was pared by 4 bases and J by 3 bases, with 11 bases of the junction left unmatched. CDR3: CASSVGPGQTHYGYTF. The CDR3 DNA follows: TGTGCCAGCAGTGTGGGTCCGGGACAGACGCACTATGGCTACACCTTC.

This sequence joins TRBV30 and TRBJ1-2; D is ambiguous. The ends were cut back, 1 base at V and 2 bases at J, with 5 bases in the middle. Germline CDR1 is GTSNPN and CDR2 is SVGIG (reference sequence). This CDR3 comprises 12 residues. CDR3 sequence (DNA): TGTGCCTGGAGTGCGGAGAACTATGGCTACACCTTC. It specifies CAWSAENYGYTF.